A selection of T cell receptor beta chains follows, all from one sample in a study of CD8 T cells in Susac syndrome. TCRdb re-called the immunoSEQ multiplex PCR reads with MiXCR, one entry per CDR3 protein. The table records around 150,000 distinct CDR3 sequences, 90% to 95% of them present only once. The source material was CD4+ T cells from PBMCs. These receptors originate from a human donor with multiple sclerosis. Each CDR3 is given with its conserved first and last residue.

CDR3 length	J gene	V gene	CDR3 protein
14	TRBJ1-2	TRBV12-3/TRBV12-4	CASTAPGAGYGYTF
16	TRBJ2-7	TRBV5-1	CANSSGLAGTYHEQYF
14	TRBJ2-3	TRBV20-1	CSASGGARTDTQYF
19	TRBJ2-3	TRBV15	CATSGDRPNPRGGTDTQYF
14	TRBJ1-5	TRBV3-1	CASSQDWSNQPQHF
17	TRBJ2-3	TRBV20-1	CSARDPTLRGGVGTQYF
13	TRBJ1-2	TRBV6-4	CASSVGIGYGYTF
14	TRBJ2-7	TRBV7-9	CASSPRTGGVEQYF
14	TRBJ2-3	TRBV20-1	CSATPGQGRDTQYF
17	TRBJ2-2	TRBV4-3	CASSQDASRSNTGELFF
15	TRBJ2-3	TRBV6-4	CASSVSGKSTDTQYF
15	TRBJ2-1	TRBV28	CASRERTSGNNEQFF
17	TRBJ2-7	TRBV28	CASSSVGQGVHSYEQYF
11	TRBJ2-1	TRBV29-1	CSARTPHEQFF
15	TRBJ2-1	TRBV4-3	CASSLFSISYNEQFF
15	TRBJ2-5	TRBV3-1	CASSQDLTFEQTQYF
18	TRBJ2-3	TRBV30	CAWSVKGSSVFGTDTQYF
16	TRBJ1-2	TRBV29-1	CSVPNRGQGINYGYTF
16	TRBJ2-7	TRBV29-1	CSVESVLTGASYEQYF
15	TRBJ2-1	TRBV2	CASTEGTRSYNEQFF
14	TRBJ1-2	TRBV3-1	CASSQDEGTYGYTF
12	TRBJ1-2	TRBV3-1	CASSQDHYGYTF
15	TRBJ2-7	TRBV27	CASSPGRGRDYEQYF
12	TRBJ1-1	TRBV29-1	CSARPGPSEAFF
13	TRBJ1-2	TRBV16	CASSASRDYGYTF
15	TRBJ2-1	TRBV9	CASSVIAGVGNEQFF
13	TRBJ2-5	TRBV28	CASSLSPKEAQYF
14	TRBJ1-5	TRBV19	CASSIYGGNQPQHF
14	TRBJ2-2	TRBV21-1	CASSKVGRAGELFF
15	TRBJ2-7	TRBV18	CASSPGTSGSDEQYF
14	TRBJ2-5	TRBV29-1	CSVEGDRGLWTQYF
15	TRBJ2-2	TRBV20-1	CSAREREGPTGELFF